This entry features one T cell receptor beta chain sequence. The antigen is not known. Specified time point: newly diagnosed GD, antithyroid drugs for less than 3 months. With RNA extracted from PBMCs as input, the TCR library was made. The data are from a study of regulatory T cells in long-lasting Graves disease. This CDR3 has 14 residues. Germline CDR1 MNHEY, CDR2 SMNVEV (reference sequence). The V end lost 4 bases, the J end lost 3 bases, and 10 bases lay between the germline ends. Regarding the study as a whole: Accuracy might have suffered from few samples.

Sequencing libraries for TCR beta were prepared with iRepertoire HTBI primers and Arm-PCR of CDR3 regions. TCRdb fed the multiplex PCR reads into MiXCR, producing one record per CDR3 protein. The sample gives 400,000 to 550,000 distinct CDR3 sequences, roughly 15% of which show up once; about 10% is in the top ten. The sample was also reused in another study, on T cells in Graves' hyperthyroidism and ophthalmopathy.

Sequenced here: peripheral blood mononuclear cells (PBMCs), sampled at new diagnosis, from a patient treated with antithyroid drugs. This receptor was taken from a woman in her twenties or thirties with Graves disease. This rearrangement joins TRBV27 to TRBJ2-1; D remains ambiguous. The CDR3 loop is CASSWSAGYNEQFF. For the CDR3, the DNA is TGTGCCAGCAGTTGGTCCGCTGGCTACAATGAGCAGTTCTTC.